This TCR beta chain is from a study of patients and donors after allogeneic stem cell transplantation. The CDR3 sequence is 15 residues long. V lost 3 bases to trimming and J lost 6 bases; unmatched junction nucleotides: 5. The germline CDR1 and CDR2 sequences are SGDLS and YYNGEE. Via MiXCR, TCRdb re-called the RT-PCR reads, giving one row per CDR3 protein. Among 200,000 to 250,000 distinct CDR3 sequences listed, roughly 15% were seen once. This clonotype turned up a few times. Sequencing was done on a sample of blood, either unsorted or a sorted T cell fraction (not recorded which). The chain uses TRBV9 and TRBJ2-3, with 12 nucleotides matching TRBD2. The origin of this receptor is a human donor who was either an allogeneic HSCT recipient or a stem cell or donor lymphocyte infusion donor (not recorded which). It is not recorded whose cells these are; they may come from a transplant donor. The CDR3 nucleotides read TGTGCCAGCAGCGCTAGCGGGAGGGCCTGGGATACGCAGTATTTT. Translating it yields CASSASGRAWDTQYF.